Shown below are 10 T cell receptor beta chains from a single sample sequenced in a study of blood T cells in healthy people across ages. Sample-barcoded 5' priming and a J-beta primer mix drove a second PCR of roughly 6 to 12 cycles. TCRdb used MiXCR to reprocess the 5' RACE reads, holding one entry per CDR3 protein. The table shows roughly 2 million distinct CDR3 sequences, with 49% occurring only once. The sequenced material came from blood. All receptors come from a woman between 40 and 55 years old in good health.

The chain carries TRBV5-6 and TRBJ2-5; 10 bases line up with TRBD2. Germline V gene data show CDR1 as SGHDT and CDR2 as YYEEEE. V gave up 4 bases and J gave up 1 base; unmatched junction bases: 10. This CDR3 has 17 residues. The CDR3 region is CASSPLKAGGPQETQYF. CDR3 coding DNA: TGTGCCAGCAGCCCCCTAAAAGCGGGGGGGCCCCAAGAGACCCAGTACTTC.

This chain links TRBV7-9 with TRBJ2-2, with TRBD2 matching 12 bases. V was clipped by 5 bases and J by 7 bases; unmatched bases: 23. Germline CDR1 and CDR2: SEHNR and FQNEAQ (reference sequence). The CDR3 spans 21 residues. CDR3 protein: CASSEGSGTSGHERRLGELFF. DNA of the CDR3: TGTGCCAGCAGCGAGGGGTCCGGGACTAGCGGGCATGAGCGAAGGCTCGGGGAGCTGTTTTTT.

This clonotype was seen once. Its ends do not fully match the called genes, so a read error is possible. V is TRBV28 and J is TRBJ2-3, with 8 bases lining up with TRBD2. The germline V gene encodes CDR1 MDHEN and CDR2 SYDVKM. The CDR3 totals 17 residues. In DNA, the CDR3 is TGTGCCAGCAGTTTGGTCAGCGGGGGCGCTAGCACAGGTACGCAGTATTTT. The encoded protein is CASSLVSGGASTGTQYF.

The rearrangement uses TRBV5-1 and TRBJ2-7; TRBD1 or TRBD2 may be the D gene (6 bases each). Germline V lookup: CDR1 SGHRS, CDR2 YFSETQ. The CDR3 consists of 13 residues. The ends were cut back, 3 bases at V and 7 bases at J, with 14 bases in the middle. The CDR3 coding sequence is TGCGCCAGCAGCTCTAATATAGGGGGGGAGCAGTACTTC. This sequence encodes CASSSNIGGEQYF.

V and J are TRBV4-2 and TRBJ1-5; no clear D. This CDR3 region has 15 residues. Trimming left V 0 bases short and J 4 bases short, with 10 bases between. Germline V lookup: CDR1 LGHNA, CDR2 YNFKEQ. CDR3 sequence: CASSQDEGLNQPQHF. In nucleotides, the CDR3 is TGTGCCAGCAGCCAAGATGAAGGCCTAAATCAGCCCCAGCATTTT.

The chain couples TRBV6-2 or TRBV6-3 to TRBJ2-7; a possible D gene is TRBD1 (6 bases). V lost 5 bases and J lost 0, with 11 bases in between. Germline loops: CDR1 MNHEY, CDR2 SVGEGT. This CDR3 spans 14 amino acids. The CDR3 DNA follows: TGTGCCAGCAGTGGACAGTCCTCCTCCTACGAGCAGTACTTC. Amino acid sequence: CASSGQSSSYEQYF.

This clonotype showed up just a few times. The V call is TRBV28, the J call TRBJ1-6; D is unclear. Germline-derived CDR1 and CDR2 are MDHEN and SYDVKM. Trimming shortened V by 7 bases and J by 3 bases, and 7 bases separated the two germline ends. The CDR3 spans 13 residues. CDR3: CASNPVYNSPLHF. The CDR3 DNA sequence: TGTGCCAGCAATCCAGTCTATAATTCACCCCTCCACTTT.

This clonotype has just a few counts. The CDR3 DNA is TGTGCCAGCAGCTTAAGCCGTAGAGATCTCTATGGCTACACCTTC. This gives the protein CASSLSRRDLYGYTF. J is TRBJ1-2 and V is TRBV7-2; D is unresolved. CDR3 length: 15 residues. V was clipped by 2 bases and J by 4 bases, with 14 bases between them. Germline assignment: CDR1 SGHTA and CDR2 FQGNSA.

The genes are TRBV27 and TRBJ1-6; D unresolved. The CDR3 spans 14 residues. Trimming took off 2 bases at V and 9 bases at J, with 11 bases between the two ends. The germline V gene has CDR1 MNHEY and CDR2 SMNVEV (reference sequence). In DNA form, the CDR3 reads TGTGCCAGCAGTTTAGGGCAGAGTATTTCACCCCTCCACTTT. It is translated as CASSLGQSISPLHF.

This chain connects TRBV6-5 to TRBJ1-2; D might be TRBD1 (5 bases). The CDR3 has 15 amino acids. The germline V gene encodes CDR1 MNHEY and CDR2 SVGAGI. Trimming stripped 0 bases from V and 5 bases from J, with 13 bases between. The CDR3, as DNA: TGTGCCAGCAGTTACTCGAGACAACAGGATTATGGCTACACCTTC. It is translated as CASSYSRQQDYGYTF.